These 23 T cell receptor beta chains were all obtained from the same sample, sequenced in a study of blood T cell repertoires in COVID-19. The repertoire was sequenced with immunoSEQ multiplex PCR; TCRdb's copy has only in-frame clones and lacks some. The profile shows approximately 440,000 clones, roughly 91% of them singletons. Source material: PBMCs or T cells enriched from blood (not recorded which). The receptors derive from a man between 18 and 29 years old who had recovered from COVID-19.

The chain links TRBV5-1 to TRBJ2-1; D remains unclear. CDR3 length equals 12 residues. Between the trimmed V and J ends, which lost 0 bases and 7 bases, there was a span of 5 bases. Germline V CDR1 and CDR2: SGHRS, YFSETQ. CDR3 protein: CASSLGQNEQFF. The DNA for the CDR3 is TGCGCCAGCAGCTTGGGCCAGAATGAGCAGTTCTTC.

CDR3 region: CASDFWGQGAKTQYF. The CDR3 coding sequence is TGTGCCAGTGATTTCTGGGGACAGGGGGCCAAGACCCAGTACTTC. The V gene is TRBV7-9, the J gene TRBJ2-5; TRBD1 agrees at 12 bases. Germline V gene data show CDR1 as SEHNR and CDR2 as FQNEAQ (reference sequence). Trimming removed 9 bases from V and 6 bases from J; junction bases left unmatched: 11. This CDR3 is 15 amino acids long.

This sequence joins TRBV7-8 and TRBJ1-4, with D unresolved. The V and J ends lost 3 bases and 8 bases respectively, with 16 bases between them. The CDR3 totals 15 residues. Looked up from germline, CDR1 is SGHVS and CDR2 is FQNEAQ. The CDR3 DNA sequence: TGTGCCAGCAGCTTCGGGAACGGAAGAGGGGAAAAACTGTTTTTT. This codes for CASSFGNGRGEKLFF.

About this clone: This sequence is one base from a far larger clone and is likely a read error. This sequence joins TRBV6-1 and TRBJ2-3; TRBD1 matches at 7 bases. J gave up 4 bases and V 0 bases, and 7 bases lay outside the gene matches. CDR3 length equals 16 residues. CDR1 is MNHNS, CDR2 SASEGT, per germline. The CDR3 DNA follows: TGTGCCAGCAGTGAAGCAGGGGGCGAGGGCGCAGATACGCAGTATTTT. Its protein product is CASSEAGGEGADTQYF.

V is TRBV4-1 and J is TRBJ1-1, with TRBD1 identical over 8 bases. Germline loops: CDR1 MGHRA, CDR2 YSYEKL. The CDR3 runs to 15 residues. J was trimmed by 3 bases and V by 6 bases; bases with no gene match: 9. Here the CDR3 reads CASRKPGGADTEAFF. The CDR3 DNA follows: TGCGCCAGCAGAAAACCAGGGGGCGCGGACACTGAAGCTTTCTTT.

The chain employs TRBV27 and TRBJ1-1; TRBD1 aligns across 7 bases. After removal of 8 bases from V and 7 bases from J, the junction contained 13 bases not matched to a gene. The CDR3 sequence is 14 residues long. Germline-derived CDR1 and CDR2 are MNHEY and SMNVEV (reference sequence). CDR3 nucleotide sequence: TGTGCCAGCCGCGTGGAGACAGGGCACTATGAAGCTTTCTTT. This gives the protein CASRVETGHYEAFF.

The chain recombines TRBV3-1 (or the pseudogene TRBV3-2) with TRBJ1-4; D not certain. This CDR3 has 15 residues. Germline CDR1 LGHDT, CDR2 YNNKEL (reference sequence). V gave up 4 bases and J gave up 0 bases, with 9 bases separating them. CDR3: CASSLNGATNEKLFF. The DNA for the CDR3 is TGTGCCAGCAGCCTCAACGGGGCAACTAATGAAAAACTGTTTTTT.

This rearrangement joins TRBV19 to TRBJ1-5, with TRBD1 matching 10 bases. This CDR3 has 15 amino acids. Germline trimming cut 5 bases from V and 6 bases from J; bases unmatched to any gene: 7. Germline V gives CDR1 LNHDA, CDR2 SQIVND (reference sequence). The CDR3 DNA reads as TGTGCCAGTAGTGCCGACAGGGGGCCGCCTCAGCCCCAGCATTTT. Its protein product is CASSADRGPPQPQHF.

This sequence joins TRBV7-2 and TRBJ1-2; 11 nucleotides align to TRBD1. This CDR3 contains 15 residues. The junction had 7 bases not matched to a gene; V was cut back by 5 bases and J by 5 bases. Germline-derived CDR1 and CDR2 are SGHTA and FQGNSA. CDR3 amino acids: CASSLGQGARYGYTF. CDR3 bases: TGTGCCAGCAGCCTCGGACAGGGGGCTCGGTATGGCTACACCTTC.

The rearrangement uses TRBV21-1 and TRBJ1-5; the table gives TRBD1 as D, unverified against the DNA. TRBV21-1 is a known pseudogene. The CDR3 spans 16 residues. The CDR3 is CASSKGLGTGDQPQHF. For the CDR3, the DNA is TGTGCCAGCAGCAAAGGATTGGGGACAGGGGATCAGCCCCAGCATTTT.

V is TRBV7-9 and J is TRBJ2-1; D unclear. CDR3 length equals 13 residues. CDR1 is SEHNR, CDR2 FQNEAQ, per germline (reference sequence). The germline V and J ends were trimmed by 3 bases and 8 bases, with 11 bases remaining between them. This CDR3 reads CASSLSEADEQFF. Written as DNA, the CDR3 is TGTGCCAGCAGCTTGAGTGAGGCGGATGAGCAGTTCTTC.

The chain uses TRBV29-1 and TRBJ2-1, with D possibly TRBD1 on 6 matching bases. CDR1 is SQVTM and CDR2 is ANQGSEA in the germline V gene. CDR3 size: 16 residues. Trimming took off 4 bases at V and 0 bases at J, with 16 bases between the two ends. CDR3 DNA sequence: TGCAGCGTTGGCAGGGGAGACTTGAGCTCCTACAATGAGCAGTTCTTC. Protein: CSVGRGDLSSYNEQFF.

This rearrangement joins TRBV5-1 to TRBJ2-3, with a weak D call TRBD2 (5 bases). Trimming took 5 bases from V and 6 from J, leaving 19 bases between them. The CDR3 has 15 amino acids. Germline CDR1 and CDR2: SGHRS and YFSETQ. The DNA of the CDR3 is TGCGCCAGCAGTCGAAACAACCCACGAGGGGATACGCAGTATTTT. It codes for CASSRNNPRGDTQYF.

The chain couples TRBV5-6 to TRBJ2-5; 13 bases are shared with TRBD2. This CDR3 contains 16 residues. J lost 1 base, V lost 5 bases, and 5 bases had no gene match. In germline, CDR1 is SGHDT, CDR2 YYEEEE. DNA of the CDR3: TGTGCCAGCAGGCGGGGACTAGCGGGGCTCCAAGAGACCCAGTACTTC. Translation gives CASRRGLAGLQETQYF. Together with reference TRBV5-6 and TRBJ2-5, the CDR3 gives the full variable domain: DAGVTQSPTHLIKTRGQQVTLRCSPKSGHDTVSWYQQALGQGPQFIFQYYEEEERQRGNFPDRFSGHQFPNYSSELNVNALLLGDSALYLCASRRGLAGLQETQYFGPGTRLLVL.

The chain's CDR3 is CASSSPQGAHSGNTIYF. CDR3 coding DNA: TGTGCCAGCAGCTCACCACAGGGGGCCCACTCTGGAAACACCATATATTTT. This chain connects TRBV11-3 to TRBJ1-3, with 9 positions matching TRBD1. V lost 4 bases to trimming and J lost 0 bases; unmatched junction nucleotides: 7. This CDR3 is built from 17 residues. CDR1 and CDR2 (germline): SGHNT, YENEEA.

The chain links TRBV6-5 to TRBJ1-1, with D perhaps matching TRBD1 (6 bases). V shed 6 bases and J shed 0 bases, with 14 bases lying between them. CDR1 is MNHEY and CDR2 is SVGAGI in the germline V gene. CDR3 length: 15 amino acids. DNA of the CDR3: TGTGCCAGCAGAGGGACAAAGGGAATGAACACTGAAGCTTTCTTT. Amino acid sequence: CASRGTKGMNTEAFF.

This rearrangement joins TRBV3-1 (or the pseudogene TRBV3-2) to TRBJ1-1; D is ambiguous. The ends were cut back, 0 bases at V and 1 base at J, with 6 bases in the middle. From germline, CDR1 is LGHDT and CDR2 YNNKEL (reference sequence). The CDR3 is made up of 14 amino acids. The CDR3 is CASSQEYRNTEAFF. CDR3 in DNA: TGTGCCAGCAGCCAAGAGTACAGGAACACTGAAGCTTTCTTT.

The rearrangement joins TRBV7-2 to TRBJ2-7; TRBD1 might be the D (5 bases). The CDR3 spans 18 residues. Trimming left V 2 bases short and J 3 bases short, with 23 bases between. Germline CDR1 and CDR2: SGHTA and FQGNSA. Here the CDR3 DNA reads TGTGCCAGCAGCTTACTGGTACTCCCCCAGGGCCTCTTCTACGAGCAGTACTTC. The encoded protein is CASSLLVLPQGLFYEQYF.

This clone has only one observation. The chain uses TRBV7-2 and TRBJ1-2; 7 nucleotides match TRBD1. CDR1 is SGHTA and CDR2 is FQGNSA in the germline V gene. This CDR3 region has 14 residues. Trimming cost V 6 bases and J 0 bases; bases outside gene matches: 4. CDR3 sequence reads: CASRPGTANYGYTF. CDR3 DNA sequence: TGTGCCAGCAGGCCCGGGACAGCTAACTATGGCTACACCTTC.

This sequence joins TRBV5-1 and TRBJ1-2; D is unclear. The CDR3 runs 14 residues. Between the trimmed V and J ends, which lost 0 bases and 8 bases, there was a span of 14 bases. Germline loops: CDR1 SGHRS, CDR2 YFSETQ. The CDR3 loop is CASSLVTGNRGYTF. In DNA form, the CDR3 reads TGCGCCAGCAGCTTGGTGACCGGGAATCGCGGCTACACCTTC.

The rearrangement links TRBV2 to TRBJ2-7; possibly TRBD1 for D (7 bases). The CDR3 has 11 residues. Deletions cut 7 bases from V and 4 bases from J, with 8 bases between. CDR1 and CDR2 from the germline V gene are SNHLY and FYNNEI. CDR3 DNA sequence: TGTGCCAGCACAGGGGGGTACGAGCAGTACTTC. This encodes CASTGGYEQYF. The full variable domain, its missing parts supplied by reference TRBV2 and TRBJ2-7, is EPEVTQTPSHQVTQMGQEVILRCVPISNHLYFYWYRQILGQKVEFLVSFYNNEISEKSEIFDDQFSVERPDGSNFTLKIRSTKLEDSAMYFCASTGGYEQYFGPGTRLTVT.

The chain links TRBV5-1 to TRBJ1-2, with TRBD1 identical over 7 bases. V dropped 4 bases and J dropped 2; count of bases not matched to a gene: 2. Germline lookup yields CDR1 SGHRS and CDR2 YFSETQ. The CDR3 is made up of 13 amino acids. CDR3 sequence: CASSPGQNYGYTF. CDR3 bases: TGCGCCAGCAGCCCGGGACAGAACTATGGCTACACCTTC.

This chain links TRBV18 with TRBJ2-7, with TRBD2 matching 14 bases. V lost 2 bases to trimming and J lost 2 bases; unmatched junction nucleotides: 2. The germline V gene encodes CDR1 KGHSH and CDR2 LQKENI. This CDR3 region has 16 residues. The CDR3 coding sequence is TGTGCCAGCTCACCAATGGGACTAGCGGGGGCCTACGAGCAGTACTTC. It is translated as CASSPMGLAGAYEQYF.